Below are 10 T cell receptor beta chains sequenced from a single sample in a study of immune evolution from preneoplasia to lung adenocarcinoma. Method: immunoSEQ multiplex PCR; TCRdb's copy keeps in-frame clones and lacks some. The data hold 37,000 or so clones, with 65% to 75% observed a single time. Sequenced input: FFPE invasive lung adenocarcinoma tissue. The receptors shown here come from a person between 55 and 69 years old with lung adenocarcinoma.

J is TRBJ2-2 and V is TRBV7-9; tentatively, D is TRBD1 (6 bases). The germline gives CDR1 SEHNR, CDR2 FQNEAQ (reference sequence). Trimming shortened V by 5 bases and J by 4 bases, and 14 bases separated the two germline ends. CDR3 length equals 15 residues. CDR3 coding DNA: TGTGCCAGCAGCCTCAACAGGGTAGGCACCGGGGAGCTGTTTTTT. Protein sequence: CASSLNRVGTGELFF.

The chain joins TRBV19 to TRBJ2-4, with D maybe TRBD2 (6 bases). The CDR3 is 14 residues long. Trimming stripped 3 bases from V and 5 bases from J, with 11 bases between. The germline CDR1 and CDR2 sequences are LNHDA and SQIVND (reference sequence). CDR3 loop: CASSIRDFENIQYF. The CDR3 region has the DNA TGTGCCAGTAGTATCCGGGACTTCGAAAACATTCAGTACTTC. Combining the CDR3 with reference TRBV19 and TRBJ2-4 gives the whole variable domain DGGITQSPKYLFRKEGQNVTLSCEQNLNHDAMYWYRQDPGQGLRLIYYSQIVNDFQKGDIAEGYSVSREKKESFPLTVTSAQKNPTAFYLCASSIRDFENIQYFGAGTRLSVL.

The chain links TRBV18 to TRBJ2-6; 8 bases fit TRBD1. CDR1 and CDR2 (germline): KGHSH, LQKENI. V lost 6 bases, J lost 2 bases, and 12 bases stayed unmatched. There are 18 residues in the CDR3. Written as DNA, the CDR3 is TGTGCCAGCTCCGTTTCCGGGACAGGAATACCTGGGGCCAACGTCCTGACTTTC. This sequence encodes CASSVSGTGIPGANVLTF.

J is TRBJ2-5 and V is TRBV2; TRBD1 matches at 9 bases. Germline V lookup: CDR1 SNHLY, CDR2 FYNNEI. The CDR3 runs 15 residues. J was trimmed by 2 bases and V by 7 bases; bases with no gene match: 8. The DNA of the CDR3 is TGTGCCAGCAACAATAGACAGGGGGGTCAAGAGACCCAGTACTTC. It yields the protein CASNNRQGGQETQYF.

This clone was picked up a small number of times. The gene calls are TRBV28 and TRBJ2-3; TRBD1 aligns across 8 bases. J gave up 4 bases and V 5 bases, and 2 bases lay outside the gene matches. Germline V lookup: CDR1 MDHEN, CDR2 SYDVKM. The CDR3 is 13 amino acids. The CDR3 nucleotides read TGTGCCAGCAGTCGGACAGGGCCAGATACGCAGTATTTT. Translation: CASSRTGPDTQYF.

CDR3 in amino acids: CASRTYEQYF. The CDR3 DNA reads TGTGCCAGCAGAACCTACGAGCAGTACTTC. This chain joins TRBV2 and TRBJ2-7; D is ambiguous. Germline assignment: CDR1 SNHLY and CDR2 FYNNEI. The CDR3 is made up of 10 amino acids. The ends were cut back, 6 bases at V and 2 bases at J, with 2 bases in the middle. Full variable domain (remainder filled in from reference TRBV2 and TRBJ2-7): EPEVTQTPSHQVTQMGQEVILRCVPISNHLYFYWYRQILGQKVEFLVSFYNNEISEKSEIFDDQFSVERPDGSNFTLKIRSTKLEDSAMYFCASRTYEQYFGPGTRLTVT.

This chain uses TRBV30 with TRBJ2-7, with unresolved D. V was pared by 5 bases and J by 2 bases, with 10 bases between. The CDR3 contains 12 residues. Germline loops: CDR1 GTSNPN, CDR2 SVGIG (reference sequence). In DNA, the CDR3 is TGTGCCTGGGGTCCTACTACCTACGAGCAGTACTTC. This codes for CAWGPTTYEQYF.

This clone was seen more than once but under ten times. The rearrangement uses TRBV10-2 and TRBJ2-5; 10 nucleotides align to TRBD2. CDR1 is WSHSY and CDR2 is SAAADI in the germline V gene. This CDR3 comprises 15 residues. Trimming cost V 2 bases and J 7 bases; bases outside gene matches: 7. This CDR3 reads CASSETSGALGTQYF. The CDR3 DNA reads as TGCGCCAGCAGTGAGACTAGCGGGGCCCTGGGGACCCAGTACTTC.

The V and J genes are TRBV27 and TRBJ2-7, with 8 bases matching TRBD2. The J segment lost 10 bases and the V segment lost 3 bases, leaving 8 bases of the junction unmatched. The CDR3 sequence is 13 residues long. Per the germline V gene, CDR1 is MNHEY and CDR2 is SMNVEV (reference sequence). CDR3 sequence reads: CASSFPGTREQYF. The CDR3 nucleotides are TGTGCCAGCAGTTTTCCCGGGACTAGGGAACAGTACTTC.

This chain connects TRBV7-8 to TRBJ2-1; D gene unclear. Germline loops: CDR1 SGHVS, CDR2 FQNEAQ. The CDR3 is 16 residues long. Trimming removed 3 bases from V and 3 bases from J, with 15 bases in between. This CDR3 reads CASSFLSGEFYNEQFF. In DNA, the CDR3 is TGTGCCAGCAGCTTTCTCTCCGGAGAATTCTACAATGAGCAGTTCTTC.